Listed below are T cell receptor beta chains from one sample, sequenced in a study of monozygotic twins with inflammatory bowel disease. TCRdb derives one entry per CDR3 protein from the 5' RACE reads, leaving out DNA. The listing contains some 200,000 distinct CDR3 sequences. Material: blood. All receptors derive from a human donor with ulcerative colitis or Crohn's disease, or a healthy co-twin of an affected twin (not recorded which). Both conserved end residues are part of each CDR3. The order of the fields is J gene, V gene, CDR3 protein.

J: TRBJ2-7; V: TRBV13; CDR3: CASSPERDLSYEQYF
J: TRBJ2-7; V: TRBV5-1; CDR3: CASSSNRGLMEQYF
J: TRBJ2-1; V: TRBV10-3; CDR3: CAISERGAGDTYNEQFF
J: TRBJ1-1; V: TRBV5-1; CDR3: CASGRGVSMNTETFF
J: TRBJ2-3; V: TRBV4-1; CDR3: CASSHPAGGPTPSTDTQYF
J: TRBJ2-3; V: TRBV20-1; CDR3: CSAPPSRSTDTQYF
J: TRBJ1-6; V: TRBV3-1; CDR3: CASRPAGPNNSPLHF
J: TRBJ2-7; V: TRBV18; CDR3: CASSPRTGTGEQYF
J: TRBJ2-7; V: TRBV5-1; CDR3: CASRGEKPYEQYF
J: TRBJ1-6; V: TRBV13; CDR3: CASSPDRGSDSPLHF
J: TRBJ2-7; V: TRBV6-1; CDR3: CASSIGTASSYEQYF
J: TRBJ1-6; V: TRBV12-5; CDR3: CASGLVLSPLHF
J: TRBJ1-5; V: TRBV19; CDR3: CASTLAQDQPQHF
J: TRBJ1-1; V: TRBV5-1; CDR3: CASSSGVIGGGSDTEAFF
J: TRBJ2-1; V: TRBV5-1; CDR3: CASSLDPGQGRFF
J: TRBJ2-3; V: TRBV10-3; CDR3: CAINPGGTDTQYF
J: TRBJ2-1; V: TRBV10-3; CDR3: CAIRLQENNEQFF
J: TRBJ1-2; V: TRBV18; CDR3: CAGSPGQGLVGYTF
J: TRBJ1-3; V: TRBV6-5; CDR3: CASSYTGYSGNTIYF
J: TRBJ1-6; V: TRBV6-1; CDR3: CAGSRGPGDSPLHF
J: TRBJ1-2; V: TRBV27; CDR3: CASSGFGTGDYGYTF
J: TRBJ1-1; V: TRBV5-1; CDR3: CASSLAGGAGTEAFF
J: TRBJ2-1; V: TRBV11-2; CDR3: CASSIYIAGESSYNEQFF
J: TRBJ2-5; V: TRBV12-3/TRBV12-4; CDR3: CASSPSSGLYF
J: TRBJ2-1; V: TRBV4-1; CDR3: CASSQEAGGLSSYNEQFF
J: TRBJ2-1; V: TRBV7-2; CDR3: CASSLSTSGGYNEQFF
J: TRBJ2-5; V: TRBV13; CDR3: CASSLKPGPETQYF
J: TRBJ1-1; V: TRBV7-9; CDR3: CASSLGGPTEAFF
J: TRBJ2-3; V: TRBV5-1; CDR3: CASSGGYSTDTQYF
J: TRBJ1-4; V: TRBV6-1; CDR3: CASRPVGFEKLFF
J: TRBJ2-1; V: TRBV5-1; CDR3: CASSIDTEQFF
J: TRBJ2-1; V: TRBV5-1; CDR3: CASSSTSGTSSYNEQFF
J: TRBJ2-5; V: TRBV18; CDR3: CASSPDRQETQYF
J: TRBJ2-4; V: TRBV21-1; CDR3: CASEGRANYFKNIQYF
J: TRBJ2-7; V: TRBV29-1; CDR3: CSVRDRGSQGEQYF
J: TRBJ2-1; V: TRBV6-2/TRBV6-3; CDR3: CASSQSLGQGSSYNEQFF
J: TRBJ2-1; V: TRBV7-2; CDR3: CASSPPGLAVKEQFF
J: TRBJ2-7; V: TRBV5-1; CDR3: CASSLGSGYSAYEQYF
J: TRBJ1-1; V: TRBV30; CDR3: CAWSAKPGQISYF
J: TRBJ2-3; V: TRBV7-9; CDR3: CASSLGGSGSTDTQYF